One sample yielded the 30 T cell receptor beta chains listed below, sequenced in a study of shared clonotypes between healthy human individuals. Method: immunoSEQ multiplex PCR; TCRdb's copy keeps in-frame clones and lacks some. The table includes about 1.5 million clones, approximately 96% detected once. Sequencing was carried out using naive CD4+ T cells sorted from blood. The subset is: CD45RA+ positively selected. The receptors derive from a man aged 25 to 40 in good health.

This chain connects TRBV6-6 to TRBJ2-3; 9 nucleotides line up with TRBD2. With 5 bases clipped from V and 1 base from J, the junction kept 4 bases outside the gene matches. The CDR3 covers 15 residues. Germline V lookup: CDR1 MNHNY, CDR2 SVGAGI (reference sequence). As DNA, the CDR3 is TGTGCCAGCAGTCCGATAGCGGGGGGCACAGATACGCAGTATTTT. Protein product: CASSPIAGGTDTQYF.

The gene calls are TRBV28 and TRBJ1-5, with D perhaps TRBD1 (6 bases). CDR1 and CDR2 from the germline V gene are MDHEN and SYDVKM. CDR3 size: 19 residues. V was trimmed by 2 bases and J by 1 base, leaving 21 bases between them. The chain's CDR3 is CASSLTSLRAGVSNQPQHF. CDR3 DNA sequence: TGTGCCAGCAGTTTAACCTCCTTGAGGGCAGGGGTAAGCAATCAGCCCCAGCATTTT.

The chain couples TRBV5-8 to TRBJ2-3, with 9 bases lining up with TRBD2. V shed 4 bases, J shed 1 base, and the junction held 7 bases outside the gene matches. The length of the CDR3 is 16 residues. Germline V gene lookup returns CDR1 SGHTS and CDR2 YDEGEE. In DNA, the CDR3 is TGTGCCAGCAGCGTCTTAGCGGGAGTGGGCACAGATACGCAGTATTTT. It codes for CASSVLAGVGTDTQYF.

The count of this clone is one. The rearrangement links TRBV28 to TRBJ2-7; 10 bases fit TRBD2. V shed 5 bases, J shed 7 bases, and the junction held 5 bases outside the gene matches. The CDR3 length is 13 residues. CDR1 is MDHEN and CDR2 is SYDVKM in the germline V gene. This CDR3 reads CASSLAGAREQYF. In DNA, the CDR3 is TGTGCCAGCAGTCTAGCGGGAGCCAGGGAGCAGTACTTC.

The gene calls are TRBV10-1 and TRBJ2-3; possibly TRBD2 for D (6 bases). This CDR3 spans 15 amino acids. V lost 6 bases and J 2 bases, leaving 15 bases between the germline ends. Germline-derived CDR1 and CDR2 are WNHNN and SYGVQD (reference sequence). The CDR3 sequence is CASSPSESHTDTQYF. The CDR3 DNA is TGCGCCAGCAGCCCTAGCGAGTCTCACACAGATACGCAGTATTTT.

The chain joins TRBV28 to TRBJ2-7; 9 bases align to TRBD2. J gave up 5 bases and V 3 bases, and 8 bases lay outside the gene matches. This CDR3 is 15 amino acids long. From germline, CDR1 is MDHEN and CDR2 SYDVKM. The CDR3 bases are TGTGCCAGCAGTTTCGTGGCTAGCGGGACTCACGAGCAGTACTTC. Protein sequence: CASSFVASGTHEQYF.

CDR3 DNA sequence: TGTGCCAGCTCACCGCTAATGGACGGAGCCGCAACTAATGAAAAACTGTTTTTT. Its translation: CASSPLMDGAATNEKLFF. The rearrangement joins TRBV18 to TRBJ1-4; D unresolved. From germline, CDR1 is KGHSH and CDR2 LQKENI. Trimming removed 3 bases at V and 0 bases at J, with 17 bases between. The length of the CDR3 is 18 residues.

This chain connects TRBV4-3 to TRBJ1-3; TRBD1 is a possible D gene (5 bases). Per the germline V gene, CDR1 is LGHNA and CDR2 is YSLEER. The CDR3 covers 17 residues. The V end lost 2 bases, the J end lost 0 bases, and 14 bases lay between the germline ends. CDR3 coding DNA: TGCGCCAGCAGCCAACTACACAGCGGGGCCTCTGGAAACACCATATATTTT. Its translation: CASSQLHSGASGNTIYF.

The chain employs TRBV6-6 and TRBJ2-7, with 13 bases aligning to TRBD2. Trimming at V came to 6 bases and at J to 2 bases, leaving 4 bases not matched to a gene. Germline V gene sequence: CDR1 MNHNY, CDR2 SVGAGI (reference sequence). The CDR3 length is 15 residues. Written as DNA, the CDR3 is TGTGCCAGCAGGCTCACTAGCGGGAGGGCCTACGAGCAGTACTTC. Protein sequence: CASRLTSGRAYEQYF.

The chain joins TRBV19 to TRBJ1-5; a possible D gene is TRBD1 (6 bases). V lost 7 bases and J 5 bases, leaving 36 bases between the germline ends. CDR3 size: 21 residues. CDR1 LNHDA and CDR2 SQIVND come from the germline V gene (reference sequence). This chain's CDR3 is CASTLTSPHGGPEAMHQPQHF. The CDR3 nucleotides read TGTGCCAGTACCCTAACCTCTCCCCACGGGGGGCCGGAGGCTATGCATCAGCCCCAGCATTTT.

The rearrangement joins TRBV5-6 to TRBJ2-7, with 7 bases fitting TRBD2. CDR1 is SGHDT and CDR2 is YYEEEE in the germline V gene. This CDR3 contains 16 residues. V was clipped by 2 bases and J by 0 bases; unmatched bases: 8. The CDR3 loop is CASSFRGTKHSYEQYF. DNA for the CDR3: TGTGCCAGCAGCTTCCGAGGGACTAAGCACTCCTACGAGCAGTACTTC. The full variable domain, its missing parts supplied by reference TRBV5-6 and TRBJ2-7, is DAGVTQSPTHLIKTRGQQVTLRCSPKSGHDTVSWYQQALGQGPQFIFQYYEEEERQRGNFPDRFSGHQFPNYSSELNVNALLLGDSALYLCASSFRGTKHSYEQYFGPGTRLTVT.

The chain uses TRBV4-2 and TRBJ1-1, with D uncertain. The CDR3 has 15 residues. Per the germline V gene, CDR1 is LGHNA and CDR2 is YNFKEQ. V lost 3 bases and J 3 bases, leaving 14 bases between the germline ends. CDR3 DNA: TGTGCCAGCAGCCAGGAGATCCTGTGGGACACTGAAGCTTTCTTT. Translating gives CASSQEILWDTEAFF.

The chain combines TRBV27 with TRBJ2-1, with D possibly being TRBD2 (7 bases). The V gene's germline CDR1 is MNHEY and CDR2 SMNVEV (reference sequence). V lost 10 bases and J 0 bases, leaving 19 bases between the germline ends. This CDR3 contains 16 residues. The CDR3 coding sequence is TGTGCCACGGGGGGACAACGGGAGGCCTCCTACAATGAGCAGTTCTTC. Translated: CATGGQREASYNEQFF.

The chain links TRBV4-1 to TRBJ2-7, with 7 nucleotides matching TRBD1. The CDR3 has 16 amino acids. Germline V gene sequence: CDR1 MGHRA, CDR2 YSYEKL. The V gene end was trimmed by 2 bases and the J gene end by 1 base; junction bases not matched to a gene: 8. The CDR3 reads CASSQPGGPLSYEQYF. The CDR3 DNA follows: TGCGCCAGCAGCCAACCAGGGGGTCCCCTATCCTACGAGCAGTACTTC.

A remark on this clone: This sample also contains other DNA sequences that code for the same CDR3. The V gene is TRBV5-4, the J gene TRBJ1-5; D ambiguous. CDR1 and CDR2 (germline): SGHNT, YYREEE (reference sequence). This CDR3 spans 13 amino acids. V dropped 4 bases and J dropped 1 base, with 6 bases sitting between them. The CDR3 DNA reads as TGTGCCAGCAGCCTGGACAGCAATCAGCCCCAGCATTTT. It translates to CASSLDSNQPQHF.

The chain combines TRBV2 with TRBJ2-3, with 9 bases matching TRBD2. The V segment lost 5 bases and the J segment 8 bases; nucleotides outside the gene matches: 14. The CDR3 has 16 residues. The germline gives CDR1 SNHLY, CDR2 FYNNEI. CDR3 bases: TGTGCCAGCAGTCTCGGGACTAGCAGTGGGGGGGGTACGCAGTATTTT. Residues: CASSLGTSSGGGTQYF.

The chain employs TRBV2 and TRBJ1-1; D possibly corresponds to TRBD1 (6 bases). The CDR3 is 14 residues long. V lost 5 bases and J lost 6, with 16 bases in between. Germline V CDR1 and CDR2: SNHLY, FYNNEI. The DNA for the CDR3 is TGTGCCAGCAGTTCAACTCGGGGACAATCTGAAGCTTTCTTT. Translation gives CASSSTRGQSEAFF.

This clone was recorded once. This chain joins TRBV5-6 and TRBJ1-1; a weak D match, TRBD1 (5 bases). Germline V gives CDR1 SGHDT, CDR2 YYEEEE. Trimming removed 5 bases at V and 5 bases at J, with 13 bases between. The CDR3 spans 13 residues. In DNA form, the CDR3 reads TGTGCCAGCAGGGGGACCTGGGGGACTGAAGCTTTCTTT. Translating it yields CASRGTWGTEAFF.

The gene calls are TRBV11-2 and TRBJ2-7, with TRBD2 as a possible D gene (6 bases). The V gene's germline CDR1 is SGHAT and CDR2 FQNNGV. There are 15 residues in the CDR3. Trimming shortened V by 5 bases and J by 2 bases, and 16 bases separated the two germline ends. As DNA, the CDR3 is TGTGCCAGCAGCCAGACGCTAGCGCCTACCTACGAGCAGTACTTC. Amino acids: CASSQTLAPTYEQYF.

This chain connects TRBV6-1 to TRBJ1-5; no reliable D call. This CDR3 spans 15 amino acids. Trimming left V 5 bases short and J 4 bases short, with 15 bases between. Germline V gene lookup returns CDR1 MNHNS and CDR2 SASEGT. CDR3 DNA: TGTGCCAGCAGTCGTTTTACGGCCGAGAATCAGCCCCAGCATTTT. It codes for CASSRFTAENQPQHF.

The V and J genes are TRBV7-8 and TRBJ2-7; 8 positions match TRBD2. Looked up from germline, CDR1 is SGHVS and CDR2 is FQNEAQ. This CDR3 is 16 amino acids long. Trimming took 1 base from V and 0 from J; bases not matched to a gene: 5. The DNA of the CDR3 is TGTGCCAGCAGCTTAGTGGTAGCGGGGCGCTCCTACGAGCAGTACTTC. As protein: CASSLVVAGRSYEQYF.

The rearrangement links TRBV7-2 to TRBJ2-7; D unresolved. Trimming removed 0 bases from V and 2 bases from J, with 11 bases in between. Germline V gene sequence: CDR1 SGHTA, CDR2 FQGNSA. The CDR3 is 15 amino acids. The CDR3 reads CASSLAVTETYEQYF. The CDR3 DNA reads as TGTGCCAGCAGCTTAGCCGTGACTGAAACCTACGAGCAGTACTTC.

The chain has TRBV7-7 and TRBJ2-1; D call uncertain. CDR3 length: 13 amino acids. The ends were cut back, 0 bases at V and 9 bases at J, with 9 bases in the middle. Germline V gives CDR1 SSHAT, CDR2 FNYEAQ (reference sequence). The CDR3 loop reads CASSLAGPGEQFF. CDR3 nucleotides: TGTGCCAGCAGCTTAGCGGGCCCGGGTGAGCAGTTCTTC.

This clone was detected only once. The genes are TRBV5-1 and TRBJ2-5; 11 bases fit TRBD2. Germline CDR1 is SGHRS and CDR2 is YFSETQ. This CDR3 is 14 amino acids long. The V segment lost 3 bases and the J segment 4 bases; nucleotides outside the gene matches: 2. This CDR3 is CASSSLAGGETQYF. The CDR3 region has the DNA TGCGCCAGCAGCTCCCTAGCGGGAGGAGAGACCCAGTACTTC.

This chain uses TRBV5-4 with TRBJ1-4; TRBD1 is a possible D gene (5 bases). The CDR3 is 13 amino acids. V was pared by 5 bases and J by 4 bases, with 9 bases between. Germline V CDR1 and CDR2: SGHNT, YYREEE (reference sequence). CDR3 sequence reads: CASRGRDNEKLFF. In DNA form, the CDR3 reads TGTGCCAGCAGGGGACGGGATAATGAAAAACTGTTTTTT.

This chain links TRBV9 with TRBJ1-1; 7 bases are a match to TRBD1. There are 14 residues in the CDR3. V gave up 3 bases and J gave up 0 bases; unmatched junction bases: 2. Germline lookup yields CDR1 SGDLS and CDR2 YYNGEE. For the CDR3, the DNA is TGTGCCAGCAGCGGACAGGGCATGAACACTGAAGCTTTCTTT. The encoded protein is CASSGQGMNTEAFF.

This chain connects TRBV28 to TRBJ2-7; 7 bases line up with TRBD1. Trimming at V came to 6 bases and at J to 5 bases, leaving 4 bases not matched to a gene. The CDR3 runs 12 residues. The germline gives CDR1 MDHEN, CDR2 SYDVKM. CDR3 residues: CASSKTGNEQYF. The CDR3, as DNA: TGTGCCAGCAGCAAGACAGGGAACGAGCAGTACTTC. The full variable domain, in which reference TRBV28 and TRBJ2-7 provide the parts outside the CDR3, is DVKVTQSSRYLVKRTGEKVFLECVQDMDHENMFWYRQDPGLGLRLIYFSYDVKMKEKGDIPEGYSVSREKKERFSLILESASTNQTSMYLCASSKTGNEQYFGPGTRLTVT.

Comments on this clone: The junction departs from the called germline gene at one end, perhaps through a read error. This chain connects TRBV7-7 to TRBJ2-1; TRBD2 agrees at 10 bases. The CDR3 runs to 18 residues. Looked up from germline, CDR1 is SSHAT and CDR2 is FNYEAQ (reference sequence). The chain's CDR3 is CASSKTSGSRSSYNEQFF. The CDR3 bases are TGTGCTAGCAGTAAGACTAGCGGGTCCAGAAGCTCCTACAATGAGCAGTTCTTC.

The CDR3 reads CAISEHVGPRIETQYF. The CDR3 bases are TGTGCCATCAGTGAGCATGTGGGGCCGAGAATAGAGACCCAGTACTTC. V and J are TRBV10-3 and TRBJ2-5; D may be TRBD1 (5 bases). Germline assignment: CDR1 ENHRY and CDR2 SYGVKD. Trimming removed 2 bases at V and 4 bases at J, with 17 bases between. This CDR3 is 16 amino acids long.

The chain has TRBV19 and TRBJ1-4, with D tentatively TRBD1 (6 bases). Per germline, CDR1 LNHDA and CDR2 SQIVND (reference sequence). The CDR3 extends over 14 amino acids. The V end was cut by 3 bases, the J end by 3 bases, with 8 bases between. The CDR3 is CASSIRTANEKLFF. The CDR3 DNA follows: TGTGCCAGTAGTATTAGGACAGCTAATGAAAAACTGTTTTTT.